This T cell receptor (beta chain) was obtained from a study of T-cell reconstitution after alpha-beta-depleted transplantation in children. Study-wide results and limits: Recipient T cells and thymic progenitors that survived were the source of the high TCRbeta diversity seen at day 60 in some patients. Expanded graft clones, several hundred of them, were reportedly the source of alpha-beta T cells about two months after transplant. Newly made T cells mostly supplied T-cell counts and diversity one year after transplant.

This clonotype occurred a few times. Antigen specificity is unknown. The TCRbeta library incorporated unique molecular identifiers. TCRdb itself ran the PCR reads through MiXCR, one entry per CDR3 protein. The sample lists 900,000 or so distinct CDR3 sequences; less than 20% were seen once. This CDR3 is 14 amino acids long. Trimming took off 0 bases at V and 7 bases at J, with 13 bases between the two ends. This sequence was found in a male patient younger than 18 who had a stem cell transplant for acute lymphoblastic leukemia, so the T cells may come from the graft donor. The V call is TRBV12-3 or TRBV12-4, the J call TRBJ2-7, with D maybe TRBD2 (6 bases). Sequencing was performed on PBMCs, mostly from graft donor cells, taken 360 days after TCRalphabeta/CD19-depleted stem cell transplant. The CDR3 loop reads CASSLALTSQEQYF. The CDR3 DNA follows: TGTGCCAGCAGTTTAGCGCTAACTAGCCAGGAGCAGTACTTC.